Described below is a single T cell receptor (beta chain) sequence and its context. Its antigen remains undetermined. Base qualities are not recorded, but no much larger clone differs from it by a single base. Full-length TCR variable regions were amplified by 5' RACE PCR using constant-region reverse primers, and then by semi-nested PCR using Nested Universal Primer A. Using the ReliaPrep RNA Cell Miniprep System, total RNA was extracted, and the SMARTer RACE 5'/3' Kit was then used to reverse transcribe the RNA into 5'RACE-ready cDNA. An Illumina MiSeq was used to sequence the full-length TCR alpha and beta libraries, which had been barcoded with multiplex adaptors. The authors' analysis ran thus. For each of nine subset-tissue groups, sequencing data from the five patients were combined, and the groups were compared by unsupervised clustering of TCR gene usage. The Morisita-Horn index was used to calculate repertoire similarity, with shared sequences weighted by how much each contributed to each repertoire. TCRdb trimmed the raw reads at Q25, called clones with MiXCR and kept productive beta chains. Entries that share a CDR3 protein sequence are merged under the most common genes and DNA. TCRdb, not the authors, supplied the V and J calls. The sample includes 8,000 to 10,000 distinct CDR3 sequences, with approximately 24% observed a single time. The top ten clonotypes cover roughly 3.4% of the sample.

Per the germline V gene, SGHRS is the CDR1 and YFSETQ is the CDR2. The trim is 2 bases for V and 4 bases for J, with a gap of 13 bases between the germline ends. The CDR3, cysteine through phenylalanine, is 15 amino acids long. CDR3 DNA only is kept here, 45 bases in frame from base 1. This entry comes from a study (dated by TCRdb to 2014 to 2015). Broadly, across the study: Whether tumor-infiltrating Tregs in breast cancer are recruited from blood Tregs or converted in situ from other CD4+ T cell subsets was tested.

CD4+CD25+CD127-/low cells were isolated as Tregs. Tregs, naive and memory CD4+ T cells from tumor, blood and ipsilateral draining lymph nodes of about 5 breast cancer patients underwent full-length TCR alpha and beta sequencing. Ficoll density gradient centrifugation was used to isolate mononuclear cells from either lymph nodes or around 51 ml of peripheral blood. Sorted cell populations were confirmed by FACS to exceed 90% purity. Broader findings and caveats from the paper: Rather than covering whole repertoires, validation in the larger cohort was restricted to a single TCR beta V-J rearrangement. The greatest overlap of tumor-infiltrating Treg TCR alpha and beta sequences was with tumor naive CD4+ T cells, followed next by blood naive CD4+ T cells. The TCR gene usage of tumor memory CD4+ T cells clustered together with blood and lymph node memory CD4+ cells and with lymph node naive CD4+ cells.

Sequences were obtained from Tregs sorted from blood. The chain is made from TRBV5-1 and TRBJ2-1; the D gene is perhaps TRBD1 or TRBD2, as each covers 5 bases. The sequence was collected from a female donor with breast cancer. The CDR3 in this case is CASSFDSSAYNEQFF. The DNA reads TGCGCCAGCAGCTTCGACAGTAGCGCATACAATGAGCAGTTCTTC.